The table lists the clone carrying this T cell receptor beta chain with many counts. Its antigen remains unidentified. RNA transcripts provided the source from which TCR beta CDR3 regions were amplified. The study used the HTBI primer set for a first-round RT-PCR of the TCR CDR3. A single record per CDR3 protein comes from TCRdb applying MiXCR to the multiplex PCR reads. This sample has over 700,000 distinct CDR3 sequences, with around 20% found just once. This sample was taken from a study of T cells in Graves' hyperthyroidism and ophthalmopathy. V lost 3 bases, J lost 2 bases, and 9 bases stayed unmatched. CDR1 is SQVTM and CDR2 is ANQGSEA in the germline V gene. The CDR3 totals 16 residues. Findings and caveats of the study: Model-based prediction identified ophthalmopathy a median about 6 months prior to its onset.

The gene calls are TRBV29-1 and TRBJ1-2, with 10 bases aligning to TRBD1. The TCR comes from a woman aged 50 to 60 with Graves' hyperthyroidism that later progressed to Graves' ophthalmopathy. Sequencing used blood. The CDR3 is CSVDKRRTGGNYGYTF. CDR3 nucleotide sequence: TGCAGCGTTGATAAACGGCGGACAGGGGGAAACTATGGCTACACCTTC.